The 30 T cell receptor beta chains given below trace back to one sample, sequenced in a study of PD-1 blockade in mismatch repair-deficient tumors. Here immunoSEQ multiplex PCR was the method, and the copy in TCRdb shows in-frame clones only, minus some. The sample holds fewer than 60,000 clones; around three quarters are singletons and the top ten take more than 3%. The sample consisted of PBMCs, taken before pembrolizumab treatment. The source is an adult with mismatch repair-deficient cancer.

The genes are TRBV15 and TRBJ2-7; D is ambiguous. Germline CDR1 is LNHNV and CDR2 is YYDKDF (reference sequence). V lost 0 bases to trimming and J lost 4 bases, with 7 bases between them. The CDR3 loop spans 13 amino acids. CDR3: CATSRDLGYEQYF. The CDR3 bases are TGTGCCACCAGCAGAGATCTGGGTTACGAGCAGTACTTC.

The chain links TRBV5-1 to TRBJ2-1; 11 bases align to TRBD2. The length of the CDR3 is 15 residues. With V trimmed by 4 bases and J by 8 bases, 8 bases remained unmatched. CDR1 and CDR2 from the germline V gene are SGHRS and YFSETQ. For the CDR3, the DNA is TGCGCCAGCAGCCACCCCAGACTAGCGGGACATGAGCAGTTCTTC. This encodes CASSHPRLAGHEQFF.

The V call is TRBV5-8, the J call TRBJ1-1; D gene ambiguous. The V and J ends lost 2 bases and 5 bases respectively, with 10 bases between them. Germline loops: CDR1 SGHTS, CDR2 YDEGEE. The CDR3 has 13 residues. The CDR3 coding sequence is TGTGCCAGCAGCTTCGAGGGATGGACTGAAGCTTTCTTT. This sequence encodes CASSFEGWTEAFF.

V usage is TRBV6-5 and J usage is TRBJ1-1; 9 bases agree with TRBD1. Unmatched junction bases numbered 3, after V lost 6 bases and J lost 10 bases. Germline-derived CDR1 and CDR2 are MNHEY and SVGAGI. The length of the CDR3 is 11 residues. The CDR3 nucleotides read TGTGCCAGCAGGGGGACAGGGAGAGCTTTCTTT. As protein: CASRGTGRAFF.

The chain joins TRBV19 to TRBJ2-7; tentative D call: TRBD2 (6 bases). Germline CDR1 and CDR2: LNHDA and SQIVND (reference sequence). The CDR3 totals 14 residues. Between the trimmed V and J ends, which lost 1 base and 5 bases, there was a span of 12 bases. CDR3 loop: CASSIAGVADEQYF. The CDR3 nucleotides read TGTGCCAGTAGTATAGCGGGGGTGGCGGACGAGCAGTACTTC.

J is TRBJ1-5 and V is TRBV30; 8 nucleotides line up with TRBD1. The CDR3 covers 14 residues. Germline CDR1 GTSNPN, CDR2 SVGIG (reference sequence). Germline trimming cut 2 bases from V and 3 bases from J; bases unmatched to any gene: 3. The CDR3 sequence: CAWSRQGFNQPQHF. The CDR3, as DNA: TGTGCCTGGAGTAGACAGGGGTTCAATCAGCCCCAGCATTTT.

This clone has a handful of counts. The chain combines TRBV11-3 with TRBJ2-5, with a tentative D call TRBD1 (6 bases). The CDR3 loop spans 15 amino acids. The V gene lost 5 bases and the J gene lost 3 bases, with 16 bases spanning the gap. CDR1 is SGHNT, CDR2 YENEEA, per germline. The CDR3 is CASSNRRPGEETQYF. CDR3 coding DNA: TGTGCCAGCAGCAATAGGCGGCCAGGGGAAGAGACCCAGTACTTC.

This sequence joins TRBV25-1 and TRBJ1-1, with D unclear. The CDR3 sequence is 13 residues long. Deletions cut 6 bases from V and 4 bases from J, with 12 bases between. The germline CDR1 and CDR2 sequences are MGHDK and SYGVNS. The CDR3 nucleotides read TGTGCCAGCAGGAGTCCGGCCCCCACTGAAGCTTTCTTT. Translating gives CASRSPAPTEAFF. The entire variable domain, with the rest obtained from reference TRBV25-1 and TRBJ1-1, is as follows: EADIYQTPRYLVIGTGKKITLECSQTMGHDKMYWYQQDPGMELHLIHYSYGVNSTEKGDLSSESTVSRIRTEHFPLTLESARPSHTSQYLCASRSPAPTEAFFGQGTRLTVV.

The chain has TRBV6-5 and TRBJ1-1, with TRBD1 matching over 7 bases. Germline values: CDR1 MNHEY, CDR2 SVGAGI. The CDR3 totals 15 residues. Trimming cost V 5 bases and J 5 bases; bases outside gene matches: 11. CDR3 bases: TGTGCCAGCAGTCCCCTGGCAGGGGGTTTTACTGAAGCTTTCTTT. This gives the protein CASSPLAGGFTEAFF.

This clone showed up just a few times. V gene TRBV10-3 combines with J gene TRBJ1-2; tentatively, D is TRBD1 (5 bases). This CDR3 contains 13 residues. In germline, CDR1 is ENHRY, CDR2 SYGVKD. V lost 8 bases, J lost 5 bases, and 15 bases lay in between. CDR3 sequence: CAIQPGTQYGYTF. DNA for the CDR3: TGTGCCATCCAACCCGGGACTCAATATGGCTACACCTTC.

This chain links TRBV5-1 with TRBJ2-1; D is perhaps TRBD2 (6 bases). The CDR3 length is 14 residues. The germline gives CDR1 SGHRS, CDR2 YFSETQ. V was cut by 4 bases and J by 3 bases, with 11 bases left in between. CDR3 DNA: TGCGCCAGCAGCGACCCCGGGAGCTACAATGAGCAGTTCTTC. Translating it yields CASSDPGSYNEQFF.

In its sample, this clone was seen a few times. The CDR3 nucleotides are TGTGCCAGCAGCTCGAACGACAGGCTAATCTGGCACGAGCAGTACTTC. This sequence encodes CASSSNDRLIWHEQYF. The V and J genes are TRBV11-2 and TRBJ2-7; the D gene is possibly TRBD1 (6 bases). This CDR3 contains 16 residues. Germline V gives CDR1 SGHAT, CDR2 FQNNGV. Between the trimmed V and J ends, which lost 4 bases and 5 bases, there was a span of 21 bases.

J is TRBJ1-1 and V is TRBV9; D might be TRBD1 (6 bases). CDR3 size: 14 residues. In germline, CDR1 is SGDLS, CDR2 YYNGEE. Trimming cost V 4 bases and J 1 base, with 11 bases left between them. CDR3 sequence reads: CASSPQGPNTEAFF. The CDR3, as DNA: TGTGCCAGCAGCCCACAGGGCCCGAACACTGAAGCTTTCTTT.

This chain joins TRBV11-3 and TRBJ2-7; tentatively, D is TRBD1 (6 bases). The CDR3 consists of 17 residues. CDR1 and CDR2 (germline): SGHNT, YENEEA. V was shortened by 5 bases and J by 3 bases, with 23 bases between the two germline ends. CDR3 DNA sequence: TGTGCCAGCAGCCCGGTCGGACATTGGGACACCAACTACGAGCAGTACTTC. Translation: CASSPVGHWDTNYEQYF. Supplemented by reference TRBV11-3 and TRBJ2-7, the full variable domain reads EAGVVQSPRYKIIEKKQPVAFWCNPISGHNTLYWYLQNLGQGPELLIRYENEEAVDDSQLPKDRFSAERLKGVDSTLKIQPAELGDSAVYLCASSPVGHWDTNYEQYFGPGTRLTVT.

The chain carries TRBV4-3 and TRBJ1-2; D is unclear. V dropped 0 bases and J dropped 2 bases, with 7 bases sitting between them. The CDR3 runs to 14 residues. Germline assignment: CDR1 LGHNA and CDR2 YSLEER. The chain's CDR3 is CASSQEGSNYGYTF. CDR3 coding DNA: TGCGCCAGCAGCCAAGAGGGATCAAACTATGGCTACACCTTC.

The V and J genes are TRBV18 and TRBJ2-1; TRBD2 is a possible D gene (6 bases). The CDR3 is made up of 15 amino acids. The germline V gene has CDR1 KGHSH and CDR2 LQKENI. Trimming shortened V by 4 bases and J by 2 bases, and 12 bases separated the two germline ends. The CDR3 DNA reads TGTGCCAGCTCACTGGCTAGCGCTACCTACAATGAGCAGTTCTTC. Its protein is CASSLASATYNEQFF.

V usage is TRBV29-1 and J usage is TRBJ2-1; 10 nucleotides agree with TRBD2. The junction had 4 bases not matched to a gene; V was cut back by 1 base and J by 4 bases. Germline V gene sequence: CDR1 SQVTM, CDR2 ANQGSEA. CDR3 size: 15 residues. CDR3 protein: CSVEVRTSGYNEQFF. In DNA form, the CDR3 reads TGCAGCGTTGAAGTAAGGACTAGCGGTTACAATGAGCAGTTCTTC.

In this sample, this clone turned up a few times. The chain has TRBV30 and TRBJ1-1; D is undetermined. The V end was cut by 1 base, the J end by 0 bases, with 6 bases between. CDR1 and CDR2 from the germline V gene are GTSNPN and SVGIG (reference sequence). This CDR3 has 13 amino acids. CDR3 residues: CAWSGAVNTEAFF. Here the CDR3 DNA reads TGTGCCTGGAGTGGGGCAGTGAACACTGAAGCTTTCTTT.

The V call is TRBV10-3, the J call TRBJ1-3; D gene ambiguous. The CDR3 sequence is 15 residues long. V lost 0 bases, J lost 0 bases, and 6 bases lay in between. Germline V gene data show CDR1 as ENHRY and CDR2 as SYGVKD. The CDR3 DNA reads as TGTGCCATCAGTGAGTCCCAGAACTCTGGAAACACCATATATTTT. Its translation is CAISESQNSGNTIYF.

The genes are TRBV5-1 and TRBJ1-1; D is undetermined. The germline gives CDR1 SGHRS, CDR2 YFSETQ. Trimming left V 0 bases short and J 5 bases short, with 14 bases between. The CDR3 is made up of 15 amino acids. CDR3 protein: CASSLVGEVGTEAFF. The CDR3 DNA is TGCGCCAGCAGCTTGGTCGGGGAGGTGGGTACTGAAGCTTTCTTT.

This chain links TRBV25-1 with TRBJ1-1; D remains unclear. This CDR3 spans 14 amino acids. V was pared by 1 base and J by 11 bases, with 17 bases between. Per germline, CDR1 MGHDK and CDR2 SYGVNS. CDR3 in amino acids: CASSELGNLRGAFF. CDR3 nucleotide sequence: TGTGCCAGCAGTGAATTGGGTAACCTTCGAGGGGCTTTCTTT.

V gene TRBV5-4 combines with J gene TRBJ2-1, with D unclear. The CDR3 has 15 amino acids. Germline V gene data show CDR1 as SGHNT and CDR2 as YYREEE (reference sequence). V was cut by 2 bases and J by 5 bases, with 14 bases left in between. The CDR3 protein is CASSLDGINHNEQFF. The CDR3 DNA reads as TGTGCCAGCAGCTTAGACGGCATTAACCACAATGAGCAGTTCTTC.

V is TRBV5-1 and J is TRBJ2-3, with a tentative D call TRBD1 (6 bases). The CDR3 has 14 amino acids. Trimming removed 4 bases at V and 0 bases at J, with 9 bases between. Germline V gives CDR1 SGHRS, CDR2 YFSETQ. The CDR3 sequence is CASSPDRSTDTQYF. For the CDR3, the DNA is TGCGCCAGCAGCCCGGACAGAAGCACAGATACGCAGTATTTT.

The chain joins TRBV6-1 to TRBJ2-1, with 7 bases matching TRBD2. Per the germline V gene, CDR1 is MNHNS and CDR2 is SASEGT. V lost 1 base, J lost 2 bases, and 11 bases stayed unmatched. This CDR3 contains 18 residues. CDR3 residues: CASSEELSSGTAYNEQFF. DNA of the CDR3: TGTGCCAGCAGTGAAGAACTGTCTAGCGGAACGGCCTACAATGAGCAGTTCTTC.

The V call is TRBV6-4, the J call TRBJ2-2; 7 positions match TRBD2. The CDR3 totals 13 residues. J was trimmed by 7 bases and V by 6 bases; bases with no gene match: 5. The germline V gene has CDR1 MRHNA and CDR2 SNTAGT. DNA for the CDR3: TGTGCCAGCAGCCCCGGGACTAACGGGGAGCTGTTTTTT. Protein product: CASSPGTNGELFF.

The chain uses TRBV5-4 and TRBJ1-2; D call uncertain. Germline V gene data show CDR1 as SGHNT and CDR2 as YYREEE (reference sequence). Trimming removed 2 bases at V and 0 bases at J, with 8 bases between. The CDR3 runs 14 residues. CDR3 region: CASSFPGANYGYTF. CDR3 sequence (DNA): TGTGCCAGCAGCTTTCCCGGAGCTAACTATGGCTACACCTTC.

On this clone itself: One junction end disagrees with the germline gene, perhaps due to a read error. This chain links TRBV7-9 with TRBJ2-5; TRBD2 aligns across 11 bases. CDR3 size: 15 residues. The germline V gene has CDR1 SEHNR and CDR2 FQNEAQ (reference sequence). CDR3 amino acids: CASSIAGGPRETQYF. The CDR3 nucleotides are TGTGCCAGCAGCATAGCGGGAGGGCCGAGGGAGACCCAGTACTTC.

This chain joins TRBV19 and TRBJ1-2; tentatively, D is TRBD1 (5 bases). Germline assignment: CDR1 LNHDA and CDR2 SQIVND (reference sequence). CDR3 length: 13 amino acids. Trimming pared 4 bases from V and 5 bases from J, leaving 11 bases between. The chain's CDR3 is CASSTLTAYGYTF. The CDR3 bases are TGTGCCAGTAGTACCCTGACAGCATATGGCTACACCTTC.

The chain couples TRBV7-2 to TRBJ2-4; tentatively, D is TRBD2 (6 bases). CDR3 size: 15 residues. CDR1 SGHTA and CDR2 FQGNSA come from the germline V gene. V was shortened by 1 base and J by 0 bases, with 7 bases between the two germline ends. The CDR3, as DNA: TGTGCCAGCAGCTTAGGACTAGTAGCCAAAAACATTCAGTACTTC. Amino acids: CASSLGLVAKNIQYF.

The rearrangement uses TRBV4-1 and TRBJ2-1, with no clear D. The CDR3 runs to 16 residues. The germline V gene encodes CDR1 MGHRA and CDR2 YSYEKL. Trimming stripped 0 bases from V and 4 bases from J, with 13 bases between. The CDR3, as DNA: TGCGCCAGCAGCCAAGATCCGTCGTCTGATTACAATGAGCAGTTCTTC. It encodes CASSQDPSSDYNEQFF.